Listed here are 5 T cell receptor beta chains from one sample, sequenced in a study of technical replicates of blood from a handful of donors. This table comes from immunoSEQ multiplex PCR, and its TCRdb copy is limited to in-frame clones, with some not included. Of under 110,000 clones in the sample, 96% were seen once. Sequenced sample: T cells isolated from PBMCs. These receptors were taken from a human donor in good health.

The CDR3 here is CASSDLQGDEQFF. The CDR3 nucleotides are TGTGCCAGCAGTGACCTACAGGGGGATGAGCAGTTCTTC. V gene TRBV6-1 combines with J gene TRBJ2-1; TRBD1 agrees at 8 bases. The germline CDR1 and CDR2 sequences are MNHNS and SASEGT. Germline trimming cut 3 bases from V and 8 bases from J; bases unmatched to any gene: 3. The CDR3 is 13 residues long.

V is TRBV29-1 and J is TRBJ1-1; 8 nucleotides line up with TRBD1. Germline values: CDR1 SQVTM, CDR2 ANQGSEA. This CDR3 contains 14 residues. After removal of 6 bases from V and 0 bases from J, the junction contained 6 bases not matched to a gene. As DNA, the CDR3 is TGCAGCGTGCAACCGGGACAGGTGAACACTGAAGCTTTCTTT. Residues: CSVQPGQVNTEAFF.

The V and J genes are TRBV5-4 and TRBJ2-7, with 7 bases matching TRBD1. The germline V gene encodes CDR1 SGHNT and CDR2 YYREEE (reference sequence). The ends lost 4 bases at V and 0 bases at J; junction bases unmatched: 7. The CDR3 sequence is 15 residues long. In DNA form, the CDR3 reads TGTGCCAGCAGCCCTAGACAGGGCAGCTCCTACGAGCAGTACTTC. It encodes CASSPRQGSSYEQYF. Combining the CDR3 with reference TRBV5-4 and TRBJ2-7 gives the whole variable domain ETGVTQSPTHLIKTRGQQVTLRCSSQSGHNTVSWYQQALGQGPQFIFQYYREEENGRGNFPPRFSGLQFPNYSSELNVNALELDDSALYLCASSPRQGSSYEQYFGPGTRLTVT.

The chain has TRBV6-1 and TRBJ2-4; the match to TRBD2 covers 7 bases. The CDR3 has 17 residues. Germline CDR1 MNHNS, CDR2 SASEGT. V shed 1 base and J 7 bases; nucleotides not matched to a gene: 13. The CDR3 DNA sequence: TGTGCCAGCAGTGAAGTCTGGGGGGGGAAAGGGGCGAACATTCAGTACTTC. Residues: CASSEVWGGKGANIQYF.

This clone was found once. The CDR3 loop reads CASSPGHPNTEAFF. For the CDR3, the DNA is TGTGCCAGCAGTCCGGGACACCCGAACACTGAAGCTTTCTTT. The rearrangement joins TRBV6-6 to TRBJ1-1, with a possible D match to TRBD1 (6 bases). CDR3 size: 14 residues. From germline, CDR1 is MNHNY and CDR2 SVGAGI (reference sequence). V lost 5 bases, J lost 1 base, and 11 bases lay in between.